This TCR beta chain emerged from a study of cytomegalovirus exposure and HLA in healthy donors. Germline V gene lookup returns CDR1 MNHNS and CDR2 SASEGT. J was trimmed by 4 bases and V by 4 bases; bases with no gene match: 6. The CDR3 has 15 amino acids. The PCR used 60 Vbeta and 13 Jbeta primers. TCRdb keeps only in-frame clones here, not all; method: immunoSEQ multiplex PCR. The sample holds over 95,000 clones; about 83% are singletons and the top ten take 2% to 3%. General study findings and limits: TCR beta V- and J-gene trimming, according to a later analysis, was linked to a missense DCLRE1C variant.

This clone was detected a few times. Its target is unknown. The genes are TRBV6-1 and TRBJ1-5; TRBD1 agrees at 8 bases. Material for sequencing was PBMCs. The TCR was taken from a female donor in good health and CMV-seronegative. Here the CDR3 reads CASSGATGGNQPQHF. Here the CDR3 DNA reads TGTGCCAGCAGTGGAGCAACAGGGGGAAATCAGCCCCAGCATTTT.